Listed below are T cell receptor beta chains from one sample, sequenced in a study of response to subunit inactivated influenza vaccine. In TCRdb, the RT-PCR reads were re-called with MiXCR into one record per CDR3 protein. The sample shows 650,000 to 800,000 distinct CDR3 sequences, 11% to 15% of them seen only once. The specimen was PBMCs from blood, collected less than 15 days before vaccination. These TCRs come from a man between 50 and 59 years old who received an inactivated influenza vaccine. The CDR3 runs from the conserved cysteine through the conserved F or W. Fields, in order: V gene, J gene, D gene, clone size, CDR3 DNA, CDR3 protein. The D gene is left open where the match is weak. The listing skips clone size in some rows; elsewhere it reads once, few, many or a size class.

V gene: TRBV12-3/TRBV12-4; J gene: TRBJ2-7; D gene: TRBD1; clone size: many; CDR3 DNA: TGTGCCAGCAGTTCGGGACAGGGTTTGGCGCACGAGCAGTACTTC; CDR3 protein: CASSSGQGLAHEQYF
V gene: TRBV7-2; J gene: TRBJ2-7; D gene: NA; clone size: NA; CDR3 DNA: TGTGCCAGCAGCTGGGAGCGGGTTAGCTACGAGCAGTACTTC; CDR3 protein: CASSWERVSYEQYF
V gene: TRBV12-3/TRBV12-4; J gene: TRBJ1-5; D gene: NA; clone size: NA; CDR3 DNA: TGTGCCAGCAGTTTATTAGAGGATCAGCCCCAGCATTTT; CDR3 protein: CASSLLEDQPQHF
V gene: TRBV20-1; J gene: TRBJ1-2; D gene: NA; clone size: few; CDR3 DNA: TGCAGTGCTAGGACGACTACCCCCCTCTATGGCTACACCTTC; CDR3 protein: CSARTTTPLYGYTF
V gene: TRBV6-1; J gene: TRBJ2-1; D gene: TRBD1; clone size: few; CDR3 DNA: TGTGCCAGCAGTCAGCGGGACAGGGCTTACAATGAGCAGTTCTTC; CDR3 protein: CASSQRDRAYNEQFF
V gene: TRBV7-9; J gene: TRBJ1-1; D gene: TRBD1; clone size: few; CDR3 DNA: TGTGCCAGCAGCTTAAACAGGGGAAGTGATGAAGCTTTCTTT; CDR3 protein: CASSLNRGSDEAFF
V gene: TRBV6-2/TRBV6-3; J gene: TRBJ2-7; D gene: TRBD2; clone size: many; CDR3 DNA: TGTGCCAGCAGTCCCAAGACTAGCGGGAGTTCCCACGAGCAGTACTTC; CDR3 protein: CASSPKTSGSSHEQYF
V gene: TRBV5-1; J gene: TRBJ2-3; D gene: NA; clone size: many; CDR3 DNA: TGCGCCAGCAGAAGGGGAGGCACAGATACGCAGTATTTT; CDR3 protein: CASRRGGTDTQYF
V gene: TRBV11-2; J gene: TRBJ2-1; D gene: TRBD2; clone size: many; CDR3 DNA: TGTGCCAGCAGCTTAGTTGGTAAGACTAGCGGGGGCAACTACAATGAGCAGTTCTTC; CDR3 protein: CASSLVGKTSGGNYNEQFF
V gene: TRBV19; J gene: TRBJ2-3; D gene: TRBD1; clone size: few; CDR3 DNA: TGTGCCAGTAGTGCACCCTGGGACAGTCGGATTGATGCTACGCAGTATTTT; CDR3 protein: CASSAPWDSRIDATQYF
V gene: TRBV20-1; J gene: TRBJ2-1; D gene: TRBD2; clone size: NA; CDR3 DNA: TGCAGTGCTAGAAAATCAAGCGGGGGGTCCTACAATGAGCAGTTCTTC; CDR3 protein: CSARKSSGGSYNEQFF
V gene: TRBV12-3/TRBV12-4; J gene: TRBJ2-1; D gene: NA; clone size: NA; CDR3 DNA: TGTGCCAGCAGTTATTCGACCCTATTCTCCTACAATGAGCAGTTCTTC; CDR3 protein: CASSYSTLFSYNEQFF
V gene: TRBV6-1; J gene: TRBJ1-4; D gene: NA; clone size: few; CDR3 DNA: TGTGCCAGCAGGGGGTTTTTTCAGGGGAGGACTAATGAAAAACTGTTTTTT; CDR3 protein: CASRGFFQGRTNEKLFF
V gene: TRBV29-1; J gene: TRBJ2-7; D gene: NA; clone size: few; CDR3 DNA: TGCAGCGCCCTAAAGAGAGGGACCTACGAGCAGTACTTC; CDR3 protein: CSALKRGTYEQYF
V gene: TRBV15; J gene: TRBJ2-7; D gene: TRBD1; clone size: few; CDR3 DNA: TGTGCCACCAGCAGGGGGACAGCCTCCTACGAGCAGTACTTC; CDR3 protein: CATSRGTASYEQYF
V gene: TRBV20-1; J gene: TRBJ2-5; D gene: NA; clone size: few; CDR3 DNA: TGCAGTGCTAGACTCCCCCCTGAGACCCAGTACTTC; CDR3 protein: CSARLPPETQYF
V gene: TRBV7-9; J gene: TRBJ1-1; D gene: NA; clone size: few; CDR3 DNA: TGTGCCAGCAGCTTAGTTGGTCGCGCTTTCTTT; CDR3 protein: CASSLVGRAFF
V gene: TRBV12-3/TRBV12-4; J gene: TRBJ1-5; D gene: NA; clone size: few; CDR3 DNA: TGTGCCAGCAGTGGTGGGCAATATCAGCCCCAGCATTTT; CDR3 protein: CASSGGQYQPQHF
V gene: TRBV20-1; J gene: TRBJ2-1; D gene: NA; clone size: NA; CDR3 DNA: TGCAGTGCTAGCATAGCGAATGAGCGGTTCTTC; CDR3 protein: CSASIANERFF
V gene: TRBV5-1; J gene: TRBJ2-1; D gene: TRBD2; clone size: NA; CDR3 DNA: TGCGCCAGCAGCACTAGCGGGGCCTCGGTTGAGCAGTTCTTC; CDR3 protein: CASSTSGASVEQFF
V gene: TRBV20-1; J gene: TRBJ2-7; D gene: NA; clone size: once; CDR3 DNA: TGCAGTGCTCCCTCCCCGGGACACCGCCCCGGCGAGCAGTACTTC; CDR3 protein: CSAPSPGHRPGEQYF
V gene: TRBV24-1; J gene: TRBJ2-2; D gene: TRBD1; clone size: many; CDR3 DNA: TGTGCCACCAGTGATCCAGGACAGGGGGCGACCGGGGAGCTGTTTTTT; CDR3 protein: CATSDPGQGATGELFF
V gene: TRBV12-3/TRBV12-4; J gene: TRBJ2-3; D gene: NA; clone size: many; CDR3 DNA: TGTGCCAGCAGTCAAACTAGCACAGATACGCAGTATTTT; CDR3 protein: CASSQTSTDTQYF
V gene: TRBV27; J gene: TRBJ1-2; D gene: NA; clone size: few; CDR3 DNA: TGTGCCAGCGGAACAGGGAACTATGGCTACACCTTC; CDR3 protein: CASGTGNYGYTF
V gene: TRBV7-2; J gene: TRBJ2-1; D gene: NA; clone size: few; CDR3 DNA: TGTGCCAGCAGCATGACAGGCTCCTACAATGAGCAGTTCTTC; CDR3 protein: CASSMTGSYNEQFF
V gene: TRBV15; J gene: TRBJ1-1; D gene: NA; clone size: NA; CDR3 DNA: TGTGCCACCAGCTCGGACAGCATGAACACTGAAGCTTTCTTT; CDR3 protein: CATSSDSMNTEAFF